Listed below are T cell receptor beta chains from one sample, sequenced in a study of blood T cell repertoires in COVID-19. Profiled with immunoSEQ multiplex PCR; TCRdb holds only in-frame clones, not every one. The data contain about 87,000 clones, approximately 79% of them singletons. Sequenced: peripheral blood. The source is a woman older than 75 with active or convalescent COVID-19. Each CDR3 is given with its conserved first and last residue. The D gene is left open where the match is weak. Expanded clones are given a class, and other clones once, few, many or no size at all.

clone_size	v_call	d_call	j_call	cdr3_nt	cdr3_aa
-	TRBV5-1	-	TRBJ2-1	TGCGCCAGCAGCTTGGCTCCGTCTAGTTCCTACAATGAGCAGTTCTTC	CASSLAPSSSYNEQFF
once	TRBV6-1	TRBD2	TRBJ2-1	TGTGCCAGCAGTGAACTTCCCGGGGGGGATGAGCAGTTCTTC	CASSELPGGDEQFF
-	TRBV7-9	TRBD1	TRBJ1-3	TGTGCCAGCAGCAGAACAGGGGGTGGAAACACCATATATTTT	CASSRTGGGNTIYF
-	TRBV18	TRBD2	TRBJ2-1	TGTGCCAGCTCTCCGGGGACTAGCGGGGATAGCTCCTACAATGAGCAGTTCTTC	CASSPGTSGDSSYNEQFF
-	TRBV19	-	TRBJ1-5	TGTGCCACCCTAGGGGCCAGGGGTGGGCAGCCCCAGCATTTT	CATLGARGGQPQHF
-	TRBV27	-	TRBJ1-1	TGTGCCAGCAGTTTAAAGCCAGGGCTGAACACTGAAGCTTTCTTT	CASSLKPGLNTEAFF
-	TRBV6-5	-	TRBJ2-2	TGTGCCAGCAGTTCTGAGGGGGCGAACACCGGGGAGCTGTTTTTT	CASSSEGANTGELFF
-	TRBV28	TRBD1	TRBJ1-4	TGTGCCAGCAGTTTAAAGGGACAGGTCCTCCTTTTT	CASSLKGQVLLF
few	TRBV5-8	TRBD2	TRBJ2-7	TGTGCCAGCAGCTTGAGTAGCGGGCCGACCTACGAGCAGTACTTC	CASSLSSGPTYEQYF
few	TRBV3-1/TRBV3-2	TRBD1	TRBJ1-6	TGTGCCAGCAGCTCTGGACAGGGAACTTCACCCCTCCACTTT	CASSSGQGTSPLHF
few	TRBV7-2	-	TRBJ2-4	TGTGCCAGCAGCCCCGCGGTTTCTCCGTTAAACATTCAGTACTTC	CASSPAVSPLNIQYF
-	TRBV10-3	-	TRBJ1-2	TGTGCCATCAGTGACCAGATGGTCGGCTACACCTTC	CAISDQMVGYTF
-	TRBV5-1	TRBD1	TRBJ2-2	TGCGCCAGCAAGGACAGGGGGAACACCGGGGAGCTGTTTTTT	CASKDRGNTGELFF
-	TRBV5-8	-	TRBJ1-5	TGTGCCAGCAGGGGCATGGTCCAGCCCCAGCATTTT	CASRGMVQPQHF
-	TRBV6-5	TRBD1	TRBJ2-1	TGTGCCAGCAGTTACTCGTCGGACAGGGGGGTTGAGCAGTTCTTC	CASSYSSDRGVEQFF
-	TRBV28	-	TRBJ1-2	TGTGCCAGCAGTTTAGGGTCCGAGGCCTATGGCTACACCTTC	CASSLGSEAYGYTF
few	TRBV19	-	TRBJ1-5	TGTGCCAGTAGTATGCCCGGGGGGGCCCTTGGGCAGCCCCAGCATTTT	CASSMPGGALGQPQHF
-	TRBV19	-	TRBJ2-1	TGTGCCAGTAGTATAAAGATGGGCCTATCCTACAATGAGCAGTTCTTC	CASSIKMGLSYNEQFF
few	TRBV7-2	TRBD1	TRBJ1-2	TGTGCCAGCAGCTTAGTCGTTCGGACAGGGGATGGCTACACCTTC	CASSLVVRTGDGYTF
few	TRBV5-4	TRBD2	TRBJ2-1	TGTGCCAGCAGCGTGGGACTAGCGGGGGGGTATGAGCAGTTCTTC	CASSVGLAGGYEQFF
-	TRBV28	-	TRBJ1-2	TGTGCCAGCAGTTTTTCGGGGGACTATGGCTACACCTTC	CASSFSGDYGYTF
-	TRBV7-2	-	TRBJ2-1	TGTGCCAGCAGCTTCATGGGGGGAAACAATGAGCAGTTCTTC	CASSFMGGNNEQFF
-	TRBV7-2	TRBD1	TRBJ2-2	TGTGCCAGCCGGTGGGACAGGGAGTCTGGGGAGCTGTTTTTT	CASRWDRESGELFF